What follows is one TCR beta chain and its context. This entry belongs to a study of T cell changes during pregnancy in multiple sclerosis. V was clipped by 5 bases and J by 3 bases; unmatched bases: 6. The CDR3 is made up of 14 amino acids. Germline-derived CDR1 and CDR2 are PRHDT and FYEKMQ (reference sequence). Produced via immunoSEQ multiplex PCR; TCRdb's table is partial and in-frame only. The sample shows tens of thousands of clones, roughly 93% of them seen only once. This receptor was taken from a female donor with multiple sclerosis, enrolled in a pregnancy study. The chain is built from TRBV13 and TRBJ1-1, with 7 bases identical to TRBD1. The source was peripheral blood, collected in the second trimester of pregnancy. Here the CDR3 reads CASSLTGTDTEAFF. The CDR3 DNA follows: TGTGCCAGCAGCCTGACAGGGACGGACACTGAAGCTTTCTTT.